Shown below are 25 T cell receptor beta chains from a single sample sequenced in a study of cytotoxic CD8 clonotypes in ibrutinib-treated CLL. Clones were sequenced by immunoSEQ multiplex PCR, and TCRdb holds only the in-frame ones, with some missing. The table records 20,000 to 30,000 clones, over 65% of them present only once. The sample consisted of PBMCs, taken after 12 months of ibrutinib treatment. All receptors derive from a human donor with chronic lymphocytic leukemia.

This chain connects TRBV7-8 to TRBJ2-2; 10 bases are a match to TRBD1. CDR1 is SGHVS, CDR2 FQNEAQ, per germline. This CDR3 contains 17 residues. Trimming cost V 1 base and J 5 bases; bases outside gene matches: 7. CDR3 region: CASSLVGGTGATGELFF. The CDR3 nucleotides are TGTGCCAGCAGCTTAGTAGGCGGGACAGGGGCGACCGGGGAGCTGTTTTTT.

The gene calls are TRBV4-1 and TRBJ1-1; TRBD1 matches 7 bases. CDR1 is MGHRA and CDR2 is YSYEKL in the germline V gene. The CDR3 is made up of 16 amino acids. Trimming removed 4 bases from V and 3 bases from J; junction bases left unmatched: 11. For the CDR3, the DNA is TGCGCCAGCAGCCGGACCCTTTTGAGGGGGCACACTGAAGCTTTCTTT. Translated: CASSRTLLRGHTEAFF.

The chain combines TRBV28 with TRBJ2-7; 11 nucleotides align to TRBD2. Germline V gene sequence: CDR1 MDHEN, CDR2 SYDVKM. The CDR3 is 17 residues long. J lost 2 bases, V lost 5 bases, and 11 bases had no gene match. The CDR3 DNA reads TGTGCCAGCAGTACCAACAAGATAGCGGGGGGGCCCTACGAGCAGTACTTC. Its translation is CASSTNKIAGGPYEQYF. The whole variable domain, remainder taken from reference TRBV28 and TRBJ2-7, is DVKVTQSSRYLVKRTGEKVFLECVQDMDHENMFWYRQDPGLGLRLIYFSYDVKMKEKGDIPEGYSVSREKKERFSLILESASTNQTSMYLCASSTNKIAGGPYEQYFGPGTRLTVT.

The V and J genes are TRBV7-6 and TRBJ2-5; D assignment may be TRBD1 or TRBD2 (5 bases each). The CDR3 runs to 15 residues. Germline V gene sequence: CDR1 SGHVS, CDR2 FNYEAQ. The V end was cut by 2 bases, the J end by 4 bases, with 14 bases between. The CDR3 here is CASSLRAGRGETQYF. CDR3 nucleotide sequence: TGTGCCAGCAGCTTAAGGGCAGGGAGAGGAGAGACCCAGTACTTC.

The genes are TRBV7-6 and TRBJ2-1, with D possibly matching TRBD1 (6 bases). Looked up from germline, CDR1 is SGHVS and CDR2 is FNYEAQ. V was pared by 4 bases and J by 2 bases, with 18 bases between. The CDR3 extends over 17 amino acids. Here the CDR3 reads CASSSPYGEGAYNEQFF. CDR3 in DNA: TGTGCCAGCAGCTCCCCTTACGGAGAGGGGGCCTACAATGAGCAGTTCTTC.

The chain carries TRBV6-5 and TRBJ2-2; D may be TRBD2 (6 bases). The CDR3 is 13 residues long. Between the trimmed V and J ends, which lost 6 bases and 4 bases, there was a span of 9 bases. CDR1 and CDR2 (germline): MNHEY, SVGAGI. CDR3 loop: CASRPGGTGELFF. The CDR3 DNA sequence: TGTGCCAGCAGGCCCGGGGGCACCGGGGAGCTGTTTTTT.

The chain has TRBV7-2 and TRBJ2-3, with 7 bases lining up with TRBD1. CDR1 is SGHTA, CDR2 FQGNSA, per germline. The junction had 5 bases not matched to a gene; V was cut back by 5 bases and J by 0 bases. The CDR3 is 15 residues long. CDR3 sequence: CASSLTGISTDTQYF. In DNA, the CDR3 is TGTGCCAGCAGCCTGACAGGGATAAGCACAGATACGCAGTATTTT.

This chain uses TRBV7-9 with TRBJ2-5; 15 positions match TRBD2. From germline, CDR1 is SEHNR and CDR2 FQNEAQ (reference sequence). Germline trimming cut 5 bases from V and 4 bases from J; bases unmatched to any gene: 11. The CDR3 runs to 18 residues. CDR3 bases: TGTGCCAGCAGCCGCGGGACTAGCGGGGGGCGTTGGGGAGAGACCCAGTACTTC. Translating gives CASSRGTSGGRWGETQYF.

The chain is built from TRBV13 and TRBJ1-4; D is uncertain. V gave up 2 bases and J gave up 7 bases, with 8 bases separating them. The CDR3 sequence is 13 residues long. Germline assignment: CDR1 PRHDT and CDR2 FYEKMQ (reference sequence). The CDR3, as DNA: TGTGCCAGCAGCTTAAAACAGAGTGAAAAACTGTTTTTT. Protein: CASSLKQSEKLFF.

This clone turned up a few times. The rearrangement links TRBV5-4 to TRBJ2-2, with 10 bases lining up with TRBD1. The CDR3 covers 16 residues. J gave up 2 bases and V 3 bases, and 4 bases lay outside the gene matches. Germline CDR1 is SGHNT and CDR2 is YYREEE (reference sequence). This chain's CDR3 is CASSWGDRGNTGELFF. CDR3 in DNA: TGTGCCAGCAGCTGGGGGGACAGGGGTAACACCGGGGAGCTGTTTTTT.

V usage is TRBV2 and J usage is TRBJ1-5; D may be TRBD1 (5 bases). Trimming pared 5 bases from V and 0 bases from J, leaving 11 bases between. CDR3 size: 15 residues. Germline values: CDR1 SNHLY, CDR2 FYNNEI. This CDR3 reads CASSRYGGSNQPQHF. CDR3 nucleotides: TGTGCCAGCAGTCGATACGGGGGTAGCAATCAGCCCCAGCATTTT.

The chain combines TRBV7-2 with TRBJ2-5, with D possibly called TRBD1 or TRBD2 (5 bases each). CDR1 and CDR2 from the germline V gene are SGHTA and FQGNSA. Trimming left V 4 bases short and J 4 bases short, with 19 bases between. CDR3 length: 16 amino acids. For the CDR3, the DNA is TGTGCCAGCAGCTGGAACGGTCGAGGGGCGTTAGAGACCCAGTACTTC. This gives the protein CASSWNGRGALETQYF.

The DNA of the CDR3 is TGTGCCTGGAGTGTGAGGGGCGGACAGCCCCAGCATTTT. This gives the protein CAWSVRGGQPQHF. V gene TRBV30 combines with J gene TRBJ1-5, with a tentative D call TRBD1 (5 bases). This CDR3 contains 13 residues. With 0 bases removed from V and 7 bases from J, the gap between germline ends came to 10 bases. Germline CDR1 and CDR2: GTSNPN and SVGIG (reference sequence).

The V and J genes are TRBV30 and TRBJ1-5; D is uncertain. Germline V gives CDR1 GTSNPN, CDR2 SVGIG (reference sequence). With 0 bases removed from V and 7 bases from J, the gap between germline ends came to 16 bases. The CDR3 contains 15 residues. CDR3 amino acids: CAWSVESGFNQPQHF. The CDR3 DNA reads TGTGCCTGGAGTGTAGAATCGGGGTTCAACCAGCCCCAGCATTTT.

This clone occurred once. CDR3 coding DNA: TGTGCCAGCAGCTTAATGCCCAGCTTGGAGAAGACCCAGTACTTC. Its protein product is CASSLMPSLEKTQYF. The rearrangement links TRBV7-8 to TRBJ2-5; D not resolved. This CDR3 is built from 15 residues. V shed 2 bases and J shed 6 bases, with 16 bases lying between them. Germline CDR1 is SGHVS and CDR2 is FQNEAQ.

The chain employs TRBV28 and TRBJ2-7; 8 bases are shared with TRBD1. Germline-derived CDR1 and CDR2 are MDHEN and SYDVKM. Trimming removed 5 bases from V and 5 bases from J; junction bases left unmatched: 8. The length of the CDR3 is 14 residues. The CDR3 sequence is CASSTRTGKNEQYF. As DNA, the CDR3 is TGTGCCAGCAGTACTCGGACAGGGAAAAACGAGCAGTACTTC.

V is TRBV9 and J is TRBJ2-5, with D possibly being TRBD2 (5 bases). V lost 0 bases, J lost 5 bases, and 14 bases lay in between. CDR1 is SGDLS and CDR2 is YYNGEE in the germline V gene. The CDR3 has 15 amino acids. The CDR3 region has the DNA TGTGCCAGCAGCGTAGCTTTGCCTCCGGGGGAGACCCAGTACTTC. It encodes CASSVALPPGETQYF.

CDR3 amino acids: CAWSTRGGALHF. As DNA, the CDR3 is TGTGCCTGGAGTACCCGTGGTGGGGCCCTCCACTTT. V gene TRBV30 combines with J gene TRBJ1-6, with D uncertain. Germline V CDR1 and CDR2: GTSNPN, SVGIG (reference sequence). V was pared by 2 bases and J by 14 bases, with 13 bases between. The CDR3 consists of 12 residues. Filled out from reference TRBV30 and TRBJ1-6, the complete variable domain reads SQTIHQWPATLVQPVGSPLSLECTVEGTSNPNLYWYRQAAGRGLQLLFYSVGIGQISSEVPQNLSASRPQDRQFILSSKKLLLSDSGFYLCAWSTRGGALHFGNGTRLTVT.

CDR3 bases: TGTGCCAGCAGCGGACGGACTAGCGGGGGACAAGAGACCCAGTACTTC. Residues: CASSGRTSGGQETQYF. V is TRBV9 and J is TRBJ2-5; 13 nucleotides align to TRBD2. The CDR3 covers 16 residues. The germline CDR1 and CDR2 sequences are SGDLS and YYNGEE. Losses at the gene ends were 3 bases for V and 2 bases for J; bases not matched to a gene: 4.

This clone turned up a few times. The junction does not match germline at one end; this may be a read error. The J gene is TRBJ1-3, the V gene TRBV28, with 10 bases matching TRBD1. Germline V gives CDR1 MDHEN, CDR2 SYDVKM. The CDR3 is 10 amino acids. This chain's CDR3 is CASGGQGGSF. Written as DNA, the CDR3 is TGTGCCAGCGGCGGACAGGGGGGTTCCTTT.

The rearrangement links TRBV19 to TRBJ2-2; 14 nucleotides agree with TRBD2. After removal of 7 bases from V and 3 bases from J, the junction contained 7 bases not matched to a gene. The CDR3 has 17 residues. Germline assignment: CDR1 LNHDA and CDR2 SQIVND (reference sequence). The CDR3 nucleotides are TGTGCCAGTATGAGGACTAGCGGGGGGTATCACACCGGGGAGCTGTTTTTT. It translates to CASMRTSGGYHTGELFF.

CDR3 sequence reads: CASSSTGDLNEQFF. DNA of the CDR3: TGTGCCAGCAGTTCGACAGGGGATCTCAATGAGCAGTTCTTC. The genes are TRBV27 and TRBJ2-1; TRBD1 agrees at 8 bases. V was clipped by 4 bases and J by 6 bases; unmatched bases: 5. The CDR3 totals 14 residues. Germline V gene data show CDR1 as MNHEY and CDR2 as SMNVEV (reference sequence).

This sequence joins TRBV28 and TRBJ1-2; the D gene is possibly TRBD1 (6 bases). Per the germline V gene, CDR1 is MDHEN and CDR2 is SYDVKM. V was cut by 7 bases and J by 4 bases, with 19 bases left in between. CDR3 length: 15 residues. The CDR3 sequence is CASTSMEGGTYGYTF. The CDR3 nucleotides are TGTGCCAGCACGTCAATGGAAGGGGGGACCTATGGCTACACCTTC.

The chain links TRBV5-1 to TRBJ2-5; perhaps TRBD1 as D (6 bases). V lost 2 bases and J lost 1, with 9 bases in between. The CDR3 totals 14 residues. Germline V CDR1 and CDR2: SGHRS, YFSETQ. The CDR3 DNA is TGCGCCAGCAGCTTACAGGGTACCCAAGAGACCCAGTACTTC. This sequence encodes CASSLQGTQETQYF. Supplemented by reference TRBV5-1 and TRBJ2-5, the full variable domain reads KAGVTQTPRYLIKTRGQQVTLSCSPISGHRSVSWYQQTPGQGLQFLFEYFSETQRNKGNFPGRFSGRQFSNSRSEMNVSTLELGDSALYLCASSLQGTQETQYFGPGTRLLVL.

This clone showed up just once. The chain recombines TRBV7-3 with TRBJ2-3; a possible D gene is TRBD1 (5 bases). Trimming cost V 2 bases and J 2 bases, with 14 bases left between them. Germline CDR1 and CDR2: SGHTA and FQGTGA. The CDR3 consists of 16 residues. CDR3 sequence reads: CASSLGKGMNTDTQYF. The CDR3 DNA follows: TGTGCCAGCAGCTTAGGGAAGGGGATGAACACAGATACGCAGTATTTT.